Listed below are T cell receptor beta chains from one sample, sequenced in a study of CXCR3-negative and CXCR3-positive naive CD8 T cells. TCRdb reworked the 5' RACE reads into one entry per CDR3 protein, no DNA. Its listing shows about 150,000 distinct CDR3 sequences. Material: naive CXCR3+ CD8+ T cells from blood. The source is a human donor in good health. Some clones in this sample may be carry-over from other donors' samples. CDR3s include the opening cysteine and the closing phenylalanine or tryptophan.

v_gene	j_gene	CDR3aa
TRBV20-1	TRBJ2-3	CSARDGTSGHTQYF
TRBV6-5	TRBJ2-5	CASALAGASGGETQYF
TRBV7-3	TRBJ1-1	CASSGSGTGVTEAFF
TRBV7-6	TRBJ2-5	CASSSLAVQETQYF
TRBV9	TRBJ2-1	CASTHGTGYNEQCF
TRBV6-5	TRBJ2-6	CASSYSRRSGANVLTF
TRBV4-1	TRBJ2-7	CASSQDATSGAYEQYF
TRBV4-1	TRBJ1-5	CASSPDRTNQPQHF
TRBV11-2	TRBJ2-7	CASSLDLSGQGTYEQYF
TRBV23-1	TRBJ1-2	CTSSQLWATNYGYTF
TRBV20-1	TRBJ1-3	CSAREAATGNTIYF
TRBV12-3/TRBV12-4	TRBJ2-3	CASSSGLNTQYF
TRBV29-1	TRBJ2-7	CSVGTPGGTYEQYF
TRBV5-1	TRBJ2-7	CASSTRQFPYEQYF
TRBV7-3	TRBJ2-7	CASSPSAEFAYEQYF
TRBV2	TRBJ2-5	CASSAFQMETQYF
TRBV19	TRBJ2-1	CASSPSTRGHNEQFF
TRBV3-1	TRBJ2-7	CASSQGVRGLAGTRWDEQYF
TRBV7-9	TRBJ2-1	CASSTNTLSNNEQFF
TRBV7-9	TRBJ1-1	CARSGDRVNTEAFF
TRBV30	TRBJ2-1	CAWKGLAEHNEQFF
TRBV7-3	TRBJ2-7	CASSSGPSYEQYF
TRBV7-9	TRBJ1-2	CASSYPSEGYGYTF
TRBV7-2	TRBJ1-1	CASSFPTGGTEAFF
TRBV5-1	TRBJ2-7	CASSLAAEQYF
TRBV7-9	TRBJ2-7	CASSLTEVGHEQYF
TRBV29-1	TRBJ2-7	CSVEDLGGEQYF
TRBV12-3/TRBV12-4	TRBJ2-1	CASSSSGPPYNEQFF
TRBV4-2	TRBJ2-5	CASSREDPPETQYF
TRBV7-9	TRBJ1-1	CASGWDGNTEAFF
TRBV29-1	TRBJ2-7	CSALGGDYEQYF
TRBV19	TRBJ1-1	CASSLTGGSAEAFF
TRBV4-2	TRBJ2-7	CASSQGGGEQYF
TRBV12-3/TRBV12-4	TRBJ2-1	CASSSGSGGPNNEQFF
TRBV27	TRBJ2-3	CASSFWGSSTDTQYF
TRBV28	TRBJ2-7	CASSLYSQGAGGEQYF
TRBV7-9	TRBJ2-1	CASRNGSGAYNEQFF
TRBV7-2	TRBJ1-4	CASSPSRAAYEKLFF
TRBV7-2	TRBJ2-5	CASSLGGGGLETQYF
TRBV7-9	TRBJ2-1	CASSLASGRALEQFF
TRBV4-3	TRBJ2-2	CASSQVGDRDTGELFF
TRBV4-3	TRBJ2-6	CASSQRGLGPESSGANVLTF
TRBV7-3	TRBJ2-6	CASSLTASGANVLTF
TRBV7-9	TRBJ2-4	CASSLRVGAKNIQYF
TRBV28	TRBJ2-7	CASAGLAGNYEQYF
TRBV7-2	TRBJ2-7	CASSPFPADEQYF
TRBV29-1	TRBJ1-2	CSVPDPDRDYGYTF
TRBV4-1	TRBJ2-1	CASSRTDRAEQFF
TRBV27	TRBJ1-2	CASSLTRNYGYTF
TRBV19	TRBJ1-4	CASSARPTNEKLFF
TRBV12-3/TRBV12-4	TRBJ1-1	CASSLTGAVEAFF
TRBV7-9	TRBJ2-2	CASSWLAEPTGELFF
TRBV9	TRBJ2-7	CASSPTGSGTYEQYF
TRBV5-5	TRBJ2-7	CATQGGGYEQYF
TRBV20-1	TRBJ1-2	CSARPGTGVFGYTF
TRBV7-6	TRBJ1-1	CASSRGTVNTEAFF
TRBV9	TRBJ2-2	CASSEGTTNTGELFF
TRBV4-1	TRBJ2-7	CASSHPASGIIEQYF